Following are 6 T cell receptor beta chains from one sample sequenced in a study of blood T cell repertoires in COVID-19. The table came from immunoSEQ multiplex PCR; TCRdb's copy has only in-frame clones and leaves some out. In the table there are 310,000 or so clones, more than 70% of which are singletons. Sequenced input: peripheral blood. All receptors come from a woman in her 50s with acute or convalescent COVID-19.

This sequence joins TRBV7-8 and TRBJ2-7; 11 positions match TRBD2. The CDR3 spans 17 residues. Germline lookup yields CDR1 SGHVS and CDR2 FQNEAQ. Germline trimming cut 1 base from V and 2 bases from J; bases unmatched to any gene: 7. This CDR3 reads CASSLVFVSGRAYEQYF. The CDR3 DNA is TGTGCCAGCAGCTTAGTGTTTGTTAGCGGGAGGGCCTACGAGCAGTACTTC. Filled out from reference TRBV7-8 and TRBJ2-7, the complete variable domain reads GAGVSQSPRYKVAKRGQDVALRCDPISGHVSLFWYQQALGQGPEFLTYFQNEAQLDKSGLPSDRFFAERPEGSVSTLKIQRTQQEDSAVYLCASSLVFVSGRAYEQYFGPGTRLTVT.

The rearrangement joins TRBV19 to TRBJ2-3; 7 nucleotides line up with TRBD1. Germline CDR1 reads LNHDA; CDR2 reads SQIVND (reference sequence). There are 16 residues in the CDR3. With 4 bases clipped from V and 5 bases from J, the junction kept 12 bases outside the gene matches. CDR3 in DNA: TGTGCCAGTAGTACCCCGGGACAGACGAGGGGAGATACGCAGTATTTT. As protein: CASSTPGQTRGDTQYF. The full variable domain, with the rest looked up from reference TRBV19 and TRBJ2-3, is DGGITQSPKYLFRKEGQNVTLSCEQNLNHDAMYWYRQDPGQGLRLIYYSQIVNDFQKGDIAEGYSVSREKKESFPLTVTSAQKNPTAFYLCASSTPGQTRGDTQYFGPGTRLTVL.

The V call is TRBV9, the J call TRBJ2-5; the match to TRBD2 covers 9 bases. V trimming: 3 bases; J trimming: 5 bases; junction bases outside the gene matches: 11. CDR3 length: 16 residues. CDR1 and CDR2 from the germline V gene are SGDLS and YYNGEE. DNA of the CDR3: TGTGCCAGCAGCGCAACCTGGGCGGGAGGGCCCGAGACCCAGTACTTC. As protein: CASSATWAGGPETQYF. Looking up the rest from reference TRBV9 and TRBJ2-5 gives the full variable domain: DSGVTQTPKHLITATGQRVTLRCSPRSGDLSVYWYQQSLDQGLQFLIQYYNGEERAKGNILERFSAQQFPDLHSELNLSSLELGDSALYFCASSATWAGGPETQYFGPGTRLLVL.

V and J are TRBV6-5 and TRBJ1-5; perhaps TRBD1 as D (5 bases). Germline lookup yields CDR1 MNHEY and CDR2 SVGAGI. V was clipped by 8 bases and J by 4 bases, with 9 bases between them. The CDR3 has 12 amino acids. The CDR3 sequence: CASRGGNQPQHF. The DNA for the CDR3 is TGTGCCAGCCGGGGGGGAAATCAGCCCCAGCATTTT.

This clone has just a few counts. This chain links TRBV27 with TRBJ1-1; D possibly corresponds to TRBD1 (5 bases). Per germline, CDR1 MNHEY and CDR2 SMNVEV (reference sequence). The length of the CDR3 is 14 residues. The V gene lost 3 bases and the J gene lost 5 bases, with 13 bases spanning the gap. The CDR3 loop reads CASSFSGLRTEAFF. The CDR3 region has the DNA TGTGCCAGCAGTTTCTCAGGGTTGAGGACTGAAGCTTTCTTT.

The V gene is TRBV27, the J gene TRBJ2-1; D possibly corresponds to TRBD1 (5 bases). The length of the CDR3 is 12 residues. Germline-derived CDR1 and CDR2 are MNHEY and SMNVEV (reference sequence). V was trimmed by 2 bases and J by 7 bases, leaving 6 bases between them. The CDR3 reads CASSLQGNEQFF. CDR3 nucleotides: TGTGCCAGCAGTTTACAGGGAAATGAGCAGTTCTTC.